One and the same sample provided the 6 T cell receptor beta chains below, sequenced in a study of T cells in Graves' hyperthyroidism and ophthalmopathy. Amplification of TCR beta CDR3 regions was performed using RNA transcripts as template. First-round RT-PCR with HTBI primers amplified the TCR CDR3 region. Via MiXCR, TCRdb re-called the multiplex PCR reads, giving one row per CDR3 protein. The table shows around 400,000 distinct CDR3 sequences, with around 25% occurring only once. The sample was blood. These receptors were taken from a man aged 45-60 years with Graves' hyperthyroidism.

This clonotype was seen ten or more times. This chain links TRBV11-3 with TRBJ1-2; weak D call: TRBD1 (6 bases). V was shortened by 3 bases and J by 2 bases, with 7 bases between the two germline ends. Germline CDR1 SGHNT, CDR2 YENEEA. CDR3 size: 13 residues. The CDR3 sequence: CASSFDRNYGYTF. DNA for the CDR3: TGTGCCAGCAGCTTCGACAGGAACTATGGCTACACCTTC. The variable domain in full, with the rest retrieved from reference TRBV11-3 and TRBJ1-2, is EAGVVQSPRYKIIEKKQPVAFWCNPISGHNTLYWYLQNLGQGPELLIRYENEEAVDDSQLPKDRFSAERLKGVDSTLKIQPAELGDSAVYLCASSFDRNYGYTFGSGTRLTVV.

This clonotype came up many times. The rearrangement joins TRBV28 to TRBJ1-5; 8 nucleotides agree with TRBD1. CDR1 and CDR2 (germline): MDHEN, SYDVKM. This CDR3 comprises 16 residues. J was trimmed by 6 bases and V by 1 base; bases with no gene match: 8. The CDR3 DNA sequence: TGTGCCAGCAGTTTATCTAGGGCAGGGGGCGTTCAGCCCCAGCATTTT. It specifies CASSLSRAGGVQPQHF.

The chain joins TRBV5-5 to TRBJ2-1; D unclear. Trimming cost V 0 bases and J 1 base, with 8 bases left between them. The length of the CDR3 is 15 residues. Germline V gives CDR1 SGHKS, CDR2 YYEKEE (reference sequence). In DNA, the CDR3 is TGTGCCAGCAGCTTGGACCTTTCTTCCTACAATGAGCAGTTCTTC. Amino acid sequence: CASSLDLSSYNEQFF.

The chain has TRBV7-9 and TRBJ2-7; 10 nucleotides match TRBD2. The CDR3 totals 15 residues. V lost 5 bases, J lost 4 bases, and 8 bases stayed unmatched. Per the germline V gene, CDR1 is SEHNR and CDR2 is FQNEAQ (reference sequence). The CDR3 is CASSPGTSVRYEQYF. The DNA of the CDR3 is TGTGCCAGCAGCCCGGGGACTAGCGTTCGATACGAGCAGTACTTC.

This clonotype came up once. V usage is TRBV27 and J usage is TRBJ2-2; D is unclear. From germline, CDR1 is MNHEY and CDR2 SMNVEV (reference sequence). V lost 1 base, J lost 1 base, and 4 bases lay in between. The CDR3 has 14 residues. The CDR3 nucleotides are TGTGCCAGCAGTTTATTGCAGAACACCGGGGAGCTGTTTTTT. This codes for CASSLLQNTGELFF.

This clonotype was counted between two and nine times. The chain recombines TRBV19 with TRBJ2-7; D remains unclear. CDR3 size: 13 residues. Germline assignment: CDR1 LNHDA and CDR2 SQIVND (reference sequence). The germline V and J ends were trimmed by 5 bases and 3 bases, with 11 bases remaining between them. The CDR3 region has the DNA TGTGCCAGTAGTGAAGCCCTCGGCTACGAGCAGTACTTC. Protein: CASSEALGYEQYF. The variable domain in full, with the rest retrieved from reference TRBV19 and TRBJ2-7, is DGGITQSPKYLFRKEGQNVTLSCEQNLNHDAMYWYRQDPGQGLRLIYYSQIVNDFQKGDIAEGYSVSREKKESFPLTVTSAQKNPTAFYLCASSEALGYEQYFGPGTRLTVT.